The clone carrying this TCR beta chain was counted many times. Its antigen is currently unknown. The sample belongs to a study of spatial heterogeneity in lung cancer. Study details: The average appearance count of each unique TCR and UMI combination in raw reads was more than ten.

Findings and caveats of the study: Blood carried ubiquitous expanded tumor TCRs more at resection than follow-up.

TCRdb re-analysed the 5' RACE reads in MiXCR, keeping a single row per CDR3 protein. Among 9,500 to 14,000 distinct CDR3 sequences, roughly 3.6% were seen once, and the ten largest hold 40% to 65%. Trimming left V 4 bases short and J 6 bases short, with 13 bases between. Germline CDR1 and CDR2: SNHLY and FYNNEI. The CDR3 has 14 amino acids. Specified time point: sample taken at primary tumor resection. This material consisted of PBMCs, taken at surgery. J is TRBJ1-5 and V is TRBV2; TRBD1 might be the D (5 bases). This TCR came from a female donor with early-stage non-small cell lung cancer. Written as DNA, the CDR3 is TGTGCCAGCAGTGGAGACGGGGGAGGTCAGCCCCAGCATTTT. The encoded protein is CASSGDGGGQPQHF.